Following are 6 T cell receptor beta chains from one sample sequenced in a study of control samples from healthy donors and cancer patients. Using immunoSEQ multiplex PCR, the repertoire was profiled, and TCRdb retains in-frame clones only, with some absent. This table has tens of thousands of clones, around 90% appearing once. The sample was PBMCs. Receptors were obtained from a man between 60 and 70 years old with head and neck cancer.

The chain uses TRBV6-5 and TRBJ2-7; 7 bases match TRBD2. Trimming at V came to 6 bases and at J to 5 bases, leaving 13 bases not matched to a gene. CDR3 size: 15 residues. Germline V gives CDR1 MNHEY, CDR2 SVGAGI. CDR3 DNA: TGTGCCAGCAGCCATCCTCCGGGGGGAGGCAACGAGCAGTACTTC. Amino acids: CASSHPPGGGNEQYF.

The chain employs TRBV30 and TRBJ1-4; no definite D call. V shed 0 bases and J shed 8 bases, with 4 bases lying between them. CDR3 length: 11 amino acids. In germline, CDR1 is GTSNPN, CDR2 SVGIG (reference sequence). The CDR3 coding sequence is TGTGCCTGGAGTGTAGGAGAAAAACTGTTTTTT. It is translated as CAWSVGEKLFF.

CDR3 sequence: CASSPPGPTYNEQFF. CDR3 DNA sequence: TGTGCCAGCTCACCACCCGGGCCAACCTACAATGAGCAGTTCTTC. This chain uses TRBV18 with TRBJ2-1; D gene uncertain. CDR3 length: 15 amino acids. V was pared by 0 bases and J by 2 bases, with 8 bases between. Germline CDR1 KGHSH, CDR2 LQKENI.

The V and J genes are TRBV19 and TRBJ2-3; D uncertain. The CDR3 has 15 residues. The V gene's germline CDR1 is LNHDA and CDR2 SQIVND (reference sequence). V dropped 1 base and J dropped 4 bases, with 12 bases sitting between them. CDR3 in amino acids: CASSIVGWSADTQYF. The CDR3 DNA sequence: TGTGCCAGTAGTATAGTGGGGTGGAGCGCAGATACGCAGTATTTT. The full variable domain, completed using reference TRBV19 and TRBJ2-3, is DGGITQSPKYLFRKEGQNVTLSCEQNLNHDAMYWYRQDPGQGLRLIYYSQIVNDFQKGDIAEGYSVSREKKESFPLTVTSAQKNPTAFYLCASSIVGWSADTQYFGPGTRLTVL.

The DNA of the CDR3 is TGTGCCAGCAGTTACTCAAAACGGGGGCCCTACAATGAGCAGTTCTTC. Its translation is CASSYSKRGPYNEQFF. This chain uses TRBV6-5 with TRBJ2-1, with D perhaps assigned TRBD1 or TRBD2 (6 bases each). This CDR3 comprises 16 residues. The V and J ends lost 0 bases and 2 bases respectively, with 11 bases between them. Germline CDR1 is MNHEY and CDR2 is SVGAGI.

The chain uses TRBV28 and TRBJ1-2, with 9 positions matching TRBD1. V shed 3 bases, J shed 5 bases, and the junction held 4 bases outside the gene matches. The length of the CDR3 is 14 residues. Looked up from germline, CDR1 is MDHEN and CDR2 is SYDVKM. In DNA, the CDR3 is TGTGCCAGCAGTTTGCTAGACAGGGGGTATGGCTACACCTTC. As protein: CASSLLDRGYGYTF.